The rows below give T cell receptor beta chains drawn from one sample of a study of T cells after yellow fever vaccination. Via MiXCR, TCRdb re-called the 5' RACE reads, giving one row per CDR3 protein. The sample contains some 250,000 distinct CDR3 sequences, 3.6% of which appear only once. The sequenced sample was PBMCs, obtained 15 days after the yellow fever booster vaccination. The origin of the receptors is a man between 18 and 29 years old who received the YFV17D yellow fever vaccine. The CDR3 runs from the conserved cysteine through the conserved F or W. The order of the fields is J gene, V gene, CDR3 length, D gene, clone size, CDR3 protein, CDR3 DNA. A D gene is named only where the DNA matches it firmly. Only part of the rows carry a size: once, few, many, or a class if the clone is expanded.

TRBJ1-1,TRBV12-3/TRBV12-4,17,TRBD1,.,CASSTRQGANLNTEAFF,TGTGCCAGCAGTACCCGACAGGGGGCGAACCTGAACACTGAAGCTTTCTTT
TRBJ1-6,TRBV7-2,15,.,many,CASSPRRNYNSPLHF,TGTGCCAGCAGCCCCAGACGGAACTATAATTCACCCCTCCACTTT
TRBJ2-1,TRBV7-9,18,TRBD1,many,CASSDRARPTGSYNEQFF,TGTGCCAGCTCCGACAGGGCCCGACCAACAGGCTCCTACAATGAGCAGTTCTTC
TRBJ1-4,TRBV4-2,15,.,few,CASSQSQTVDEKLFF,TGTGCCAGCAGCCAGAGTCAGACGGTGGATGAAAAACTGTTTTTT
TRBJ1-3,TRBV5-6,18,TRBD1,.,CASTEKTGLGASGNTIYF,TGTGCCAGCACCGAGAAGACAGGGCTGGGTGCCTCTGGAAACACCATATATTTT
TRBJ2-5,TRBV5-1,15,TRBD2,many,CASSGGTSGQETQYF,TGCGCCAGCAGCGGGGGAACTAGCGGCCAAGAGACCCAGTACTTC
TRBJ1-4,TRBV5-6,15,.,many,CASSNTGGAAEKLFF,TGTGCCAGCAGCAATACTGGAGGAGCGGCTGAAAAACTGTTTTTT
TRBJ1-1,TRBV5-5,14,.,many,CASSLFAGNTEAFF,TGTGCCAGCAGCTTGTTCGCCGGGAACACTGAAGCTTTCTTT
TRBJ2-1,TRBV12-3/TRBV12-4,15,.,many,CASSFGASSYNEQFF,TGTGCCAGCAGTTTTGGCGCTAGCTCCTACAATGAGCAGTTCTTC
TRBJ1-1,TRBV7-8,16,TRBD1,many,CASSLQWTGPNTEAFF,TGTGCCAGCAGCTTACAGTGGACAGGGCCTAACACTGAAGCTTTCTTT
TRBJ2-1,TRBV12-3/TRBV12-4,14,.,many,CASTIKDRYNEQFF,TGTGCCAGCACCATCAAGGACAGATACAATGAGCAGTTCTTC
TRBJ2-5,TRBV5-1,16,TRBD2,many,CASTRGGADTRETQYF,TGCGCCAGCACGCGGGGGGGGGCCGACACCAGGGAGACCCAGTACTTC
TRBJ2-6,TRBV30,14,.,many,CACQKDSGANVLTF,TGTGCCTGCCAGAAAGACTCTGGGGCCAACGTCCTGACTTTC
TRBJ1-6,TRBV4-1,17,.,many,CASSRDSTSSYNSPLHF,TGCGCCAGCAGCCGAGACAGCACGAGCTCCTATAATTCACCCCTCCACTTT
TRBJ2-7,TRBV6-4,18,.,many,CASSDRPREQFNTYEQYF,TGTGCCAGCAGTGACCGCCCCAGAGAACAGTTTAATACCTACGAGCAGTACTTC
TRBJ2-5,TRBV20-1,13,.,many,CSAREAAAKTQYF,TGCAGTGCTAGAGAGGCAGCCGCCAAGACCCAGTACTTC
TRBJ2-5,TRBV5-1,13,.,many,CASSLRQQETQYF,TGCGCCAGCAGCTTGCGACAGCAAGAGACCCAGTACTTC
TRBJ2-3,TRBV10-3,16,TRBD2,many,CAISGPTSGVTDTQYF,TGTGCCATCAGTGGACCGACTAGCGGGGTGACAGATACGCAGTATTTT
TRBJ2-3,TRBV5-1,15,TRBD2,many,CASSRRLAGTDTQYF,TGCGCCAGCAGTCGGAGACTAGCCGGCACAGATACGCAGTATTTT
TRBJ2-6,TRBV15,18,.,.,CATSRGAAWGAGANVLTF,TGTGCCACCAGCAGAGGGGCCGCCTGGGGAGCTGGGGCCAACGTCCTGACTTTC
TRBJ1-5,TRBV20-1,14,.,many,CSARAGYSNQPQHF,TGCAGTGCTAGAGCAGGGTATAGCAATCAGCCCCAGCATTTT
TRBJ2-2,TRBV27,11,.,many,CASANTGELFF,TGTGCCAGCGCCAACACCGGGGAGCTGTTTTTT
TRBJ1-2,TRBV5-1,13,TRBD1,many,CASAAGQNYGYTF,TGCGCCAGCGCCGCGGGACAGAATTATGGCTACACCTTC
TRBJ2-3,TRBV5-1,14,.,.,CASSVDVGTDTQYF,TGCGCCAGCAGCGTGGACGTAGGCACAGATACGCAGTATTTT
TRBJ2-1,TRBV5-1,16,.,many,CASIPAGVAGYNEQFF,TGCGCCAGCATACCCGCTGGAGTAGCAGGTTACAATGAGCAGTTCTTC
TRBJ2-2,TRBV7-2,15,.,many,CASSLDTGRTGELFF,TGTGCCAGCAGCTTAGATACGGGGCGGACCGGGGAGCTGTTTTTT
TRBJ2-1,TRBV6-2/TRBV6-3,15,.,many,CASSYGAASYNEQFF,TGTGCCAGCAGTTATGGGGCGGCGTCCTACAATGAGCAGTTCTTC
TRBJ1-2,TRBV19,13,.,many,CASSIDRTYGYTF,TGTGCCAGTAGTATCGACAGGACGTATGGCTACACCTTC
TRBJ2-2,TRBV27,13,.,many,CASSFSHTGELFF,TGTGCCAGCAGTTTCAGCCACACCGGGGAGCTGTTTTTT
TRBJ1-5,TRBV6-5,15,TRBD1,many,CASRPNRGEDQPQHF,TGTGCCAGCAGGCCCAACAGGGGGGAGGATCAGCCCCAGCATTTT
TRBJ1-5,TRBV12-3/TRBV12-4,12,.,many,CASSSDKNLQHF,TGTGCCAGCAGTTCCGACAAGAACCTCCAGCATTTT
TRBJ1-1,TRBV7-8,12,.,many,CASSLAAAEAFF,TGTGCCAGCAGCTTAGCCGCTGCGGAAGCTTTCTTT
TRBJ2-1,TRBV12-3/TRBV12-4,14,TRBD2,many,CASSPTSGGDEQFF,TGTGCCAGCAGTCCCACTAGCGGGGGCGATGAGCAGTTCTTC
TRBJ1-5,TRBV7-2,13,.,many,CASSPGQRQPQHF,TGTGCCAGCAGCCCCGGACAACGGCAGCCCCAGCATTTT
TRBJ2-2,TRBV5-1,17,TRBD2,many,CASSRGGRRENTGELFF,TGCGCCAGCAGCCGGGGGGGACGGCGGGAGAACACCGGGGAGCTGTTTTTT
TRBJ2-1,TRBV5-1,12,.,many,CASSFEQGAGFF,TGCGCCAGCAGCTTCGAACAAGGGGCCGGGTTCTTC